What follows describes a single T cell receptor (beta chain). V dropped 0 bases and J dropped 6; count of bases not matched to a gene: 7. The CDR3 totals 17 residues. The germline V gene encodes CDR1 SGHKS and CDR2 YYEKEE (reference sequence). This specimen comes from a study of blood T cell repertoires in COVID-19. Across the study: PBMCs, B-cell-depleted T cells, or T cells provided the cDNA or gDNA that made up the material.

Under the authors' procedure: From reference gene primer amplification, estimates of nucleated cell counts were derived. Generated by immunoSEQ multiplex PCR, the TCRdb table keeps only in-frame clones and is missing some. That table supplies the V and J calls and clone size; D and trimming were determined from the DNA. The sample has a few hundred thousand clones; roughly 90% are singletons. Seattle's enrolled individuals joined amid active infection and were then monitored longitudinally. This chain connects TRBV5-5 to TRBJ2-1; 12 bases match TRBD2. Sample: peripheral blood. The TCR comes from a woman aged 30 to 39 with COVID-19, enrolled during active disease. In DNA, the CDR3 is TGTGCCAGCAGCTTGGGCTCCGGACTAGCGGGGTTCAATGAGCAGTTCTTC. Protein product: CASSLGSGLAGFNEQFF.